Reported below is one T cell receptor (beta chain). The data originate from a study of blood T cell repertoires in COVID-19. Study-level background: From the United States, Italy and Spain came samples of acute and convalescent COVID-19. PBMCs, B-cell-depleted T cells, or T cells were the source of the cDNA or gDNA that made up the material.

Per the original methods: It was from reference gene primer amplification that nucleated cell counts were estimated. The data were produced by immunoSEQ multiplex PCR, yet TCRdb's version contains in-frame clones alone and is incomplete. The V and J calls and clone size were taken over from that table, and D and trimming were inferred from the DNA. The sample lists 310,000 or so clones; 80% to 90% were seen once. Either two negative PCRs, clearance, or symptom resolution qualified Cohort 3 donors as recovered. J lost 7 bases, V lost 4 bases, and 7 bases had no gene match. Germline values: CDR1 MNHEY, CDR2 SMNVEV (reference sequence). The CDR3 consists of 14 residues.

What was sequenced was PBMCs or T cells enriched from blood (not recorded which). This receptor was obtained from a woman younger than 35 who had recovered from COVID-19. The V and J genes are TRBV27 and TRBJ1-5, with 7 bases aligning to TRBD1. The DNA for the CDR3 is TGTGCCAGCAGTTCCAGACAGGGTAAACAGCCCCAGCATTTT. This translates into CASSSRQGKQPQHF.